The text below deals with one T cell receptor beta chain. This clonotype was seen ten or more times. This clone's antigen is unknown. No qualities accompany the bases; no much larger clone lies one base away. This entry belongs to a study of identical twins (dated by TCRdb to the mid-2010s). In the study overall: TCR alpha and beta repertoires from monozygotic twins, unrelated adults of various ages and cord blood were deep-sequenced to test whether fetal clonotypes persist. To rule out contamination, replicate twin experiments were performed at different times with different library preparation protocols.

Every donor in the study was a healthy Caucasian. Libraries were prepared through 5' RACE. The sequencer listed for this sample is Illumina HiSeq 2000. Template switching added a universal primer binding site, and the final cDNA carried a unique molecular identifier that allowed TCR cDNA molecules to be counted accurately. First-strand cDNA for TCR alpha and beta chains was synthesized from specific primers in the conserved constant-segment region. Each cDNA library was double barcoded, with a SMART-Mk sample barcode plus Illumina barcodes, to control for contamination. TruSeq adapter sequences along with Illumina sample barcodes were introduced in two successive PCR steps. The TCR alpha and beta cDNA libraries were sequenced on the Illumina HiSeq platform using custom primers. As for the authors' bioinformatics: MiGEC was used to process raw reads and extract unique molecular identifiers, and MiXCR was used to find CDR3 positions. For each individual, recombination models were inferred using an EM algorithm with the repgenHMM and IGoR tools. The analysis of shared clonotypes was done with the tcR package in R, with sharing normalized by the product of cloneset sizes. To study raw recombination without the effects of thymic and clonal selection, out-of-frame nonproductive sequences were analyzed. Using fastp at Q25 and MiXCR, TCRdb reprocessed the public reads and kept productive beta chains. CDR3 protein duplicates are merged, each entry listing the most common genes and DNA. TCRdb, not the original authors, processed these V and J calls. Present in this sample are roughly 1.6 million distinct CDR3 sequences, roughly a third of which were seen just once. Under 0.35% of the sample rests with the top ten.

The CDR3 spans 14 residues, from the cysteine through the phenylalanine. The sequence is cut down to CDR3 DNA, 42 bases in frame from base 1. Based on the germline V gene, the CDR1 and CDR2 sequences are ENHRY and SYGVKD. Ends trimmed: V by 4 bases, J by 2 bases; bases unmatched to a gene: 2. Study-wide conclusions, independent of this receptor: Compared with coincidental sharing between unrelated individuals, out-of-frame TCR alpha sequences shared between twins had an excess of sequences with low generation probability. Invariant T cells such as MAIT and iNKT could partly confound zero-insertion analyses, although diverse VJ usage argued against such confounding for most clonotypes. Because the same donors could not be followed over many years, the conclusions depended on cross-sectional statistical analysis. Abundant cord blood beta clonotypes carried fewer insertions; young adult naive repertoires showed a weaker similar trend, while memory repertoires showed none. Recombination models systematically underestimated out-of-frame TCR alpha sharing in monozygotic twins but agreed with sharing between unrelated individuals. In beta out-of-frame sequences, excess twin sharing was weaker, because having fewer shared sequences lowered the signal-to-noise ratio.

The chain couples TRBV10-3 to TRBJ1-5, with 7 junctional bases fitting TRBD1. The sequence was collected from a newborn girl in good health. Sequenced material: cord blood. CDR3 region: CAISADRGNQPQHF. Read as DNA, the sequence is TGTGCCATCAGTGCCGACAGGGGCAATCAGCCCCAGCATTTT.